The 19 T cell receptor beta chains below all came from one sample that was sequenced in a study of identical twins. In TCRdb, the 5' RACE reads were re-called with MiXCR into one record per CDR3 protein. The table records 200,000 to 250,000 distinct CDR3 sequences, around 8.1% of them present only once. This sample also belongs to another study, concerning yellow fever vaccine responses in identical twins.

Sequenced input: memory (CD45RO+) T cells sorted from blood. The source is a woman aged 18-30 years in good health.

In this sample, this clonotype turned up a few times. Here the CDR3 DNA reads TGTGCCAGCAGCTTCGACCCCCAGGGTGAGCAGTTCTTC. Translation: CASSFDPQGEQFF. This sequence joins TRBV7-2 and TRBJ2-1, with a tentative D call TRBD1 (5 bases). This CDR3 is 13 amino acids long. Germline V gives CDR1 SGHTA, CDR2 FQGNSA. Trimming stripped 3 bases from V and 9 bases from J, with 12 bases between.

This clonotype has a handful of counts. The V and J genes are TRBV7-2 and TRBJ2-7; D unresolved. This CDR3 region has 17 residues. Germline V lookup: CDR1 SGHTA, CDR2 FQGNSA. V was shortened by 0 bases and J by 0 bases, with 15 bases between the two germline ends. The CDR3 sequence is CASSLAPPPSSSYEQYF. The CDR3, as DNA: TGTGCCAGCAGCTTAGCCCCGCCCCCCTCGAGCTCCTACGAGCAGTACTTC.

J is TRBJ2-1 and V is TRBV4-3; 8 positions match TRBD2. This CDR3 is 14 amino acids long. The germline gives CDR1 LGHNA, CDR2 YSLEER. Trimming at V came to 1 base and at J to 10 bases, leaving 6 bases not matched to a gene. The CDR3 DNA follows: TGCGCCAGCAGCCAAGGGGACGGGAGGGACGAGCAGTTCTTC. Its translation is CASSQGDGRDEQFF.

CDR3 protein: CASSQSGTGVGEQYF. In DNA form, the CDR3 reads TGCGCCAGCAGCCAGTCCGGGACAGGGGTGGGCGAGCAGTACTTC. V gene TRBV4-1 combines with J gene TRBJ2-7; TRBD1 matches 10 bases. The CDR3 has 15 residues. Germline lookup yields CDR1 MGHRA and CDR2 YSYEKL. J lost 6 bases, V lost 3 bases, and 8 bases had no gene match.

J is TRBJ1-2 and V is TRBV30; D not resolved. Trimming pared 0 bases from V and 8 bases from J, leaving 16 bases between. Germline values: CDR1 GTSNPN, CDR2 SVGIG (reference sequence). The CDR3 is 14 residues long. The CDR3, as DNA: TGTGCCTGGAGTGTAAGTGGGGTTTCAGGCGGCTACACCTTC. It yields the protein CAWSVSGVSGGYTF.

This clonotype has more than one count but fewer than ten. The chain has TRBV9 and TRBJ2-7, with D possibly being TRBD1 or TRBD2 (5 bases each). From germline, CDR1 is SGDLS and CDR2 YYNGEE. V was shortened by 0 bases and J by 7 bases, with 14 bases between the two germline ends. CDR3 size: 14 residues. The CDR3 DNA reads TGTGCCAGCAGCGTAGGGGGGTGGGGGAGTGAGCAGTACTTC. Translation gives CASSVGGWGSEQYF.

The sample holds a few counts of this clonotype. J is TRBJ2-7 and V is TRBV5-6, with D possibly being TRBD2 (6 bases). Trimming stripped 0 bases from V and 5 bases from J, with 24 bases between. Per germline, CDR1 SGHDT and CDR2 YYEEEE. CDR3 size: 18 residues. The CDR3 sequence: CASSLARAPFLRGNEQYF. In nucleotides, the CDR3 is TGTGCCAGCAGCTTGGCCCGGGCCCCGTTCCTTCGGGGGAACGAGCAGTACTTC. The full variable domain, rest sourced from reference TRBV5-6 and TRBJ2-7, is DAGVTQSPTHLIKTRGQQVTLRCSPKSGHDTVSWYQQALGQGPQFIFQYYEEEERQRGNFPDRFSGHQFPNYSSELNVNALLLGDSALYLCASSLARAPFLRGNEQYFGPGTRLTVT.

The V call is TRBV5-1, the J call TRBJ2-5, with 9 bases that match TRBD2. Germline V gives CDR1 SGHRS, CDR2 YFSETQ. This CDR3 contains 15 residues. Unmatched junction bases numbered 8, after V lost 3 bases and J lost 5 bases. CDR3 nucleotides: TGCGCCAGCAGCTCAAGCGGGGGGCCCCCTGAGACCCAGTACTTC. It codes for CASSSSGGPPETQYF. Full variable domain (missing parts from reference TRBV5-1 and TRBJ2-5): KAGVTQTPRYLIKTRGQQVTLSCSPISGHRSVSWYQQTPGQGLQFLFEYFSETQRNKGNFPGRFSGRQFSNSRSEMNVSTLELGDSALYLCASSSSGGPPETQYFGPGTRLLVL.

This clonotype was observed at least ten times. The J gene is TRBJ2-1, the V gene TRBV24-1, with a tentative D call TRBD1 (6 bases). V lost 4 bases, J lost 2 bases, and 11 bases lay in between. This CDR3 spans 15 amino acids. CDR1 KGHDR and CDR2 SFDVKD come from the germline V gene. CDR3 amino acids: CATSDPTGTYNEQFF. CDR3 DNA: TGTGCCACCAGTGACCCTACAGGGACCTACAATGAGCAGTTCTTC.

This clonotype was found a few times. In DNA form, the CDR3 reads TGTGCCACCGCGGGGACAGGATACGAGCAGTACTTC. Its translation: CATAGTGYEQYF. The gene calls are TRBV24-1 and TRBJ2-7; 8 bases map to TRBD1. The CDR3 runs 12 residues. The ends lost 9 bases at V and 4 bases at J; junction bases unmatched: 4. The germline V gene has CDR1 KGHDR and CDR2 SFDVKD.

This clonotype has a handful of counts. The gene calls are TRBV20-1 and TRBJ1-4; the D gene is possibly TRBD1 (5 bases). The CDR3 loop spans 14 amino acids. V was cut by 0 bases and J by 8 bases, with 13 bases left in between. In germline, CDR1 is DFQATT, CDR2 SNEGSKA (reference sequence). The CDR3 DNA reads TGCAGTGCTAGAGATCGCCGGGGGACCGAAAAACTGTTTTTT. Translating it yields CSARDRRGTEKLFF.

V usage is TRBV5-5 and J usage is TRBJ1-4; 7 bases agree with TRBD1. J lost 11 bases, V lost 0 bases, and 1 base had no gene match. Germline V gene data show CDR1 as SGHKS and CDR2 as YYEKEE (reference sequence). The CDR3 loop spans 12 amino acids. CDR3 coding DNA: TGTGCCAGCAGCTTGGGGGACAGTAAACTGTTTTTT. It translates to CASSLGDSKLFF.

This clonotype came up many times. The chain has TRBV29-1 and TRBJ2-2, with D perhaps matching TRBD2 (7 bases). The CDR3 is 16 amino acids. Germline V gene data show CDR1 as SQVTM and CDR2 as ANQGSEA. Trimming shortened V by 6 bases and J by 3 bases, and 20 bases separated the two germline ends. The CDR3 DNA reads TGCAGCGTCCTTGGGGGGGGGGCTCCCGACACCGGGGAGCTGTTTTTT. Translation: CSVLGGGAPDTGELFF.

This sequence joins TRBV7-2 and TRBJ2-3; D uncertain. Trimming took 5 bases from V and 2 from J, leaving 14 bases between them. This CDR3 is 15 amino acids long. Per germline, CDR1 SGHTA and CDR2 FQGNSA. The CDR3 is CASSPGMVHTDTQYF. CDR3 bases: TGTGCCAGCAGCCCGGGTATGGTACACACAGATACGCAGTATTTT.

The V call is TRBV20-1, the J call TRBJ2-2; no firm D call. V was shortened by 3 bases and J by 5 bases, with 10 bases between the two germline ends. Germline V CDR1 and CDR2: DFQATT, SNEGSKA (reference sequence). This CDR3 contains 13 residues. DNA of the CDR3: TGCAGTGCTAGTCGCGTCGGGACCGGGGAGCTGTTTTTT. This translates into CSASRVGTGELFF.

This clonotype has more than one count but fewer than ten. This chain joins TRBV12-3 or TRBV12-4 and TRBJ2-3; the match to TRBD2 covers 8 bases. The CDR3 is made up of 19 amino acids. CDR3 nucleotides: TGTACCATCAGTTTAGGATTCGAGCGGGGGAAGCATTTCACAGATACGCAGTATTTT. This codes for CTISLGFERGKHFTDTQYF.

The V and J genes are TRBV20-1 and TRBJ1-2, with D perhaps matching TRBD1 (5 bases). The CDR3 has 16 amino acids. The V end was cut by 0 bases, the J end by 2 bases, with 16 bases between. Germline V gene data show CDR1 as DFQATT and CDR2 as SNEGSKA (reference sequence). CDR3 sequence reads: CSARDTQAGTNYGYTF. As DNA, the CDR3 is TGCAGTGCTAGAGATACCCAGGCCGGGACGAACTATGGCTACACCTTC.

This clonotype was seen only a few times. This rearrangement joins TRBV24-1 to TRBJ2-1; a possible D gene is TRBD2 (6 bases). V shed 2 bases and J shed 4 bases, with 14 bases lying between them. CDR3 length equals 16 residues. Germline CDR1 and CDR2: KGHDR and SFDVKD. The CDR3 loop reads CATSDSGTQIYNEQFF. CDR3 DNA sequence: TGTGCCACCAGTGATTCCGGGACTCAAATTTACAATGAGCAGTTCTTC.

V gene TRBV18 combines with J gene TRBJ2-7, with TRBD1 as a possible D gene (5 bases). Trimming removed 0 bases at V and 2 bases at J, with 8 bases between. The CDR3 covers 14 residues. Per the germline V gene, CDR1 is KGHSH and CDR2 is LQKENI. CDR3 in DNA: TGTGCCAGCTCACCACCCAGGGTCCCCTACGAGCAGTACTTC. Protein: CASSPPRVPYEQYF.